Listed here are 11 T cell receptor beta chains from one sample, sequenced in a study of cytomegalovirus exposure and HLA in healthy donors. The PCR was carried out with 60 Vbeta primers and 13 Jbeta primers. Here immunoSEQ multiplex PCR was the method, and the copy in TCRdb shows in-frame clones only, minus some. The sample lists fewer than 130,000 clones; approximately 70% were seen once. The sample comprised PBMCs. These receptors all come from a young man in good health and CMV-seropositive.

V usage is TRBV2 and J usage is TRBJ2-1, with TRBD1 identical over 10 bases. This CDR3 is 15 amino acids long. Germline CDR1 is SNHLY and CDR2 is FYNNEI. V dropped 2 bases and J dropped 4; count of bases not matched to a gene: 2. CDR3 sequence: CASSESGQGYNEQFF. The CDR3 DNA is TGTGCCAGCAGTGAATCGGGACAGGGGTACAATGAGCAGTTCTTC.

This clone was detected once. This sample includes further DNA sequences coding for the same CDR3. The genes are TRBV13 and TRBJ2-6; D might be TRBD2 (6 bases). Germline CDR1 reads PRHDT; CDR2 reads FYEKMQ (reference sequence). The CDR3 is made up of 15 amino acids. Trimming left V 2 bases short and J 2 bases short, with 7 bases between. The CDR3 here is CASSLRGTGANVLTF. As DNA, the CDR3 is TGTGCCAGCAGCTTACGCGGGACTGGGGCCAACGTCCTGACTTTC.

This rearrangement joins TRBV6-6 to TRBJ1-1, with a weak D call TRBD1 (6 bases). CDR3 length equals 12 residues. Germline CDR1 MNHNY, CDR2 SVGAGI (reference sequence). V was cut by 5 bases and J by 6 bases, with 10 bases left in between. The CDR3 DNA reads as TGTGCCAGCAGTCTCCAGGGGCCTGAAGCTTTCTTT. This translates into CASSLQGPEAFF.

The chain joins TRBV10-3 to TRBJ1-2, with 10 bases that match TRBD1. J was trimmed by 3 bases and V by 2 bases; bases with no gene match: 9. CDR1 and CDR2 (germline): ENHRY, SYGVKD. There are 17 residues in the CDR3. DNA for the CDR3: TGTGCCATCAGTGAGCCCTTTTTAGGGACAGGGGACTATGGCTACACCTTC. Protein: CAISEPFLGTGDYGYTF.

This clone was observed a few times. The chain employs TRBV2 and TRBJ2-6; 12 bases line up with TRBD2. J was trimmed by 0 bases and V by 4 bases; bases with no gene match: 7. CDR3 length equals 19 residues. Germline CDR1 and CDR2: SNHLY and FYNNEI. The CDR3 reads CASSGGLAGGTSGANVLTF. The CDR3 DNA is TGTGCCAGCAGTGGGGGGCTAGCGGGGGGGACCTCTGGGGCCAACGTCCTGACTTTC.

This clone came up once. The chain joins TRBV7-2 to TRBJ2-3; tentative D call: TRBD1 (5 bases). The V and J ends lost 5 bases and 6 bases respectively, with 12 bases between them. The germline V gene encodes CDR1 SGHTA and CDR2 FQGNSA. This CDR3 contains 13 residues. CDR3 region: CASSRAGSDTQYF. For the CDR3, the DNA is TGTGCCAGCAGCCGAGCAGGGTCGGATACGCAGTATTTT.

The J gene is TRBJ2-7, the V gene TRBV5-1, with 8 bases aligning to TRBD1. Unmatched junction bases numbered 8, after V lost 4 bases and J lost 5 bases. The CDR3 sequence is 14 residues long. Germline CDR1 SGHRS, CDR2 YFSETQ. DNA for the CDR3: TGCGCCAGCAGCGACCCAGGGGGCGAGGACGAGCAGTACTTC. Translation: CASSDPGGEDEQYF. Using reference TRBV5-1 and TRBJ2-7 for the parts outside the CDR3, the full variable domain is KAGVTQTPRYLIKTRGQQVTLSCSPISGHRSVSWYQQTPGQGLQFLFEYFSETQRNKGNFPGRFSGRQFSNSRSEMNVSTLELGDSALYLCASSDPGGEDEQYFGPGTRLTVT.

In this sample, this clone turned up a few times. The chain joins TRBV7-2 to TRBJ2-2, with 10 bases identical to TRBD2. The CDR3 covers 18 residues. Per germline, CDR1 SGHTA and CDR2 FQGNSA. Germline trimming cut 10 bases from V and 2 bases from J; bases unmatched to any gene: 16. The CDR3 DNA reads TGTGCCACCCAACGGAGGGTAGCGGGGGGCAGTAACACCGGGGAGCTGTTTTTT. Amino acid sequence: CATQRRVAGGSNTGELFF.

The chain carries TRBV27 and TRBJ1-5; D perhaps matches TRBD1 (6 bases). The CDR3 consists of 16 residues. Per germline, CDR1 MNHEY and CDR2 SMNVEV (reference sequence). The V end was cut by 3 bases, the J end by 2 bases, with 14 bases between. The chain's CDR3 is CASSLRGALGNQPQHF. CDR3 in DNA: TGTGCCAGCAGTTTGCGGGGGGCCTTGGGCAATCAGCCCCAGCATTTT.

This clone was seen a handful of times. The chain recombines TRBV2 with TRBJ2-2; 12 nucleotides line up with TRBD2. Germline V CDR1 and CDR2: SNHLY, FYNNEI. The CDR3 is made up of 17 amino acids. The junction had 7 bases not matched to a gene; V was cut back by 4 bases and J by 4 bases. CDR3 sequence: CASSVLAGGPGTGELFF. CDR3 nucleotide sequence: TGTGCCAGCAGTGTGCTAGCGGGGGGGCCCGGCACCGGGGAGCTGTTTTTT.

The chain links TRBV6-1 to TRBJ2-1, with D maybe TRBD1 (7 bases). This CDR3 region has 15 residues. CDR1 is MNHNS, CDR2 SASEGT, per germline. Trimming took off 2 bases at V and 7 bases at J, with 15 bases between the two ends. CDR3 nucleotide sequence: TGTGCCAGCAGTGAACGGCAGGGGGGTCTAAATGAGCAGTTCTTC. Translated: CASSERQGGLNEQFF.